These 11 T cell receptor beta chains share one sample of origin, sequenced in a study of OX40 agonist ivuxolimab in advanced cancers. Clones were sequenced by immunoSEQ multiplex PCR, and TCRdb holds only the in-frame ones, with some missing. The table records 75,000 to 100,000 clones, around nine tenths of them present only once. Sequencing was performed on CD4+ or CD8+ T cells sorted from blood, taken in a trial of the OX40 agonist ivuxolimab. Receptors originate from an adult with an advanced solid tumor such as melanoma, head and neck, liver or kidney cancer.

The V and J genes are TRBV11-2 and TRBJ1-1; the D is unclear. The V end was cut by 7 bases, the J end by 3 bases, with 15 bases between. This CDR3 has 14 amino acids. Germline CDR1 and CDR2: SGHAT and FQNNGV. DNA of the CDR3: TGTGCCAGCAAGAAGGGTACGGTCCACACTGAAGCTTTCTTT. It yields the protein CASKKGTVHTEAFF.

This chain connects TRBV25-1 to TRBJ2-3; D unclear. The germline V and J ends were trimmed by 1 base and 6 bases, with 2 bases remaining between them. CDR3 length equals 11 residues. Germline V gene lookup returns CDR1 MGHDK and CDR2 SYGVNS. Here the CDR3 reads CASSEWDTQYF. The CDR3 region has the DNA TGTGCCAGCAGTGAATGGGATACGCAGTATTTT.

The genes are TRBV2 and TRBJ2-2; D gene uncertain. The V gene's germline CDR1 is SNHLY and CDR2 FYNNEI. The CDR3 is 13 residues long. The V gene lost 6 bases and the J gene lost 7 bases, with 12 bases spanning the gap. CDR3 residues: CASSKEFGGELFF. CDR3 sequence (DNA): TGTGCCAGCAGCAAGGAGTTTGGCGGGGAGCTGTTTTTT.

The chain combines TRBV28 with TRBJ2-1; 9 positions match TRBD2. CDR1 is MDHEN and CDR2 is SYDVKM in the germline V gene. CDR3 size: 15 residues. V dropped 6 bases and J dropped 3; count of bases not matched to a gene: 6. CDR3 sequence: CASSLAGVGYNEQFF. The CDR3 region has the DNA TGTGCCAGCAGCTTAGCGGGAGTAGGCTACAATGAGCAGTTCTTC.

This chain links TRBV7-2 with TRBJ2-1, with 9 bases fitting TRBD2. Germline lookup yields CDR1 SGHTA and CDR2 FQGNSA. V shed 8 bases, J shed 8 bases, and the junction held 13 bases outside the gene matches. CDR3 size: 15 residues. In DNA form, the CDR3 reads TGTGCCAGCCACGGGAACGGGTTAGCGGGGGATGAGCAGTTCTTC. This codes for CASHGNGLAGDEQFF.

V gene TRBV7-3 combines with J gene TRBJ2-3, with TRBD2 matching 9 bases. V lost 5 bases and J lost 4; bases outside the gene matches: 4. Germline V gene sequence: CDR1 SGHTA, CDR2 FQGTGA. The CDR3 length is 14 residues. The CDR3 protein is CASSTSSGADTQYF. In nucleotides, the CDR3 is TGTGCCAGCAGCACCTCTAGCGGGGCAGATACGCAGTATTTT. The complete variable domain, with remaining parts taken from reference TRBV7-3 and TRBJ2-3, reads GAGVSQTPSNKVTEKGKYVELRCDPISGHTALYWYRQSLGQGPEFLIYFQGTGAADDSGLPNDRFFAVRPEGSVSTLKIQRTERGDSAVYLCASSTSSGADTQYFGPGTRLTVL.

The gene calls are TRBV5-6 and TRBJ1-3; D call uncertain. The CDR3 has 16 amino acids. V was trimmed by 0 bases and J by 0 bases, leaving 10 bases between them. Germline V gene sequence: CDR1 SGHDT, CDR2 YYEEEE. The chain's CDR3 is CASSLVVGSSGNTIYF. The CDR3 nucleotides are TGTGCCAGCAGCTTGGTGGTCGGGAGCTCTGGAAACACCATATATTTT.

The J gene is TRBJ2-7, the V gene TRBV11-2; TRBD1 or TRBD2 may be the D gene (5 bases each). In germline, CDR1 is SGHAT, CDR2 FQNNGV. This CDR3 spans 17 amino acids. V lost 0 bases and J lost 0, with 15 bases in between. CDR3 sequence: CASSLEWDHLGSYEQYF. Written as DNA, the CDR3 is TGTGCCAGCAGCTTAGAATGGGACCATCTGGGCTCCTACGAGCAGTACTTC.

The chain carries TRBV5-4 and TRBJ2-5, with D possibly matching TRBD2 (6 bases). The CDR3 extends over 13 amino acids. V was clipped by 7 bases and J by 5 bases, with 15 bases between them. CDR1 SGHNT and CDR2 YYREEE come from the germline V gene (reference sequence). CDR3 bases: TGTGCCAGCCACCCGGAGGGCCGCGAGACCCAGTACTTC. It specifies CASHPEGRETQYF.

The V call is TRBV29-1, the J call TRBJ2-7; TRBD1 aligns across 8 bases. Germline trimming cut 4 bases from V and 3 bases from J; bases unmatched to any gene: 5. CDR1 SQVTM and CDR2 ANQGSEA come from the germline V gene. The CDR3 length is 13 residues. The CDR3 protein is CSVARTGYYEQYF. CDR3 nucleotides: TGCAGCGTTGCGAGGACAGGGTACTACGAGCAGTACTTC.

The chain joins TRBV7-2 to TRBJ2-7; possibly TRBD1 for D (6 bases). This CDR3 has 11 amino acids. The germline V gene has CDR1 SGHTA and CDR2 FQGNSA. V was shortened by 6 bases and J by 4 bases, with 7 bases between the two germline ends. The CDR3 protein is CASRRGYEQYF. CDR3 coding DNA: TGTGCCAGCAGAAGGGGGTACGAGCAGTACTTC.